This TCR beta chain comes out of a study of beta chain features in type 1 diabetes. For the study at large: Healthy donors resembled patients in age, gender and cell yields.

Of note for this clone: Its antigen is undetermined.

Findings of the study overall: Shorter TCRB CDR3s, moderately but significantly so, were found in Type 1 diabetes patients in all four CD4+ subsets.

The V end lost 5 bases, the J end lost 1 base, and 13 bases lay between the germline ends. Germline lookup yields CDR1 PRHDT and CDR2 FYEKMQ (reference sequence). This CDR3 has 15 residues. TCRB transcripts that were expressed got sequenced, as all of the isolated RNA had been reverse transcribed. Mean read depth for naive, central memory and regulatory T cell samples was several million reads. TCRdb's table, derived via immunoSEQ multiplex PCR, lists solely in-frame clones and lacks some. The sample holds some 640,000 clones, more than 12% seen once. One heparinised draw of blood, averaging around 120 mL, came from each donor. CD4+ naive, central memory, regulatory and stem cell-like memory cells were sorted via CD45RO/CCR7/CD25/CD127/CD95/CD27.

Sequencing was done on a sample of naive CD4+ T cells from blood. The V call is TRBV13, the J call TRBJ2-3, with a tentative D call TRBD1 (6 bases). This sequence originates from a man aged 18 to 29 with type 1 diabetes. The CDR3 reads CASSPKTGRTDTQYF. DNA of the CDR3: TGTGCCAGCAGCCCAAAGACAGGCCGCACAGATACGCAGTATTTT.